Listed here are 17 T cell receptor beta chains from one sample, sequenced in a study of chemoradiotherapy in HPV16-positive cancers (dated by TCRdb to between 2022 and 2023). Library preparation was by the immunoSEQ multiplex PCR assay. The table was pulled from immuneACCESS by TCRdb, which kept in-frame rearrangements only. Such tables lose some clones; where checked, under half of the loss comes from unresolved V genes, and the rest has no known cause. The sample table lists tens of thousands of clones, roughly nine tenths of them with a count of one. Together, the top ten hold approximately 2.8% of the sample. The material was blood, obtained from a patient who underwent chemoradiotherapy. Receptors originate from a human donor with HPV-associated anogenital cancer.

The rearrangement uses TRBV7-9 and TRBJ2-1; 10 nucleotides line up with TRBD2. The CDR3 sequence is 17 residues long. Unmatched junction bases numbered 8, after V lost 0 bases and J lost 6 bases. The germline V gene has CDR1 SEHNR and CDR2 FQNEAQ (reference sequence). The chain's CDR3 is CASSLAGLAVRGNEQFF. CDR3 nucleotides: TGTGCCAGCAGCTTAGCCGGACTAGCGGTAAGGGGCAATGAGCAGTTCTTC.

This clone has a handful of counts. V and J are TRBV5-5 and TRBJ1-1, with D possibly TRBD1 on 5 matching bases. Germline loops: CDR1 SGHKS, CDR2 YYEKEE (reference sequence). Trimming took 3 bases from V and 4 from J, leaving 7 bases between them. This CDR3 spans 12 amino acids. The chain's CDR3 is CASSWDATEAFF. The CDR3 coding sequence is TGTGCCAGCAGCTGGGACGCCACTGAAGCTTTCTTT.

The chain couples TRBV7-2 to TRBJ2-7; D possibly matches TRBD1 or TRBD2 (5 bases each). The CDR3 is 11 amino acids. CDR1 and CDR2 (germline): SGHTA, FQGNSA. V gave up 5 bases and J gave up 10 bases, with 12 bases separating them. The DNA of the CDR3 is TGTGCCAGCAGCACGGGACCCATACAGTACTTC. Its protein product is CASSTGPIQYF.

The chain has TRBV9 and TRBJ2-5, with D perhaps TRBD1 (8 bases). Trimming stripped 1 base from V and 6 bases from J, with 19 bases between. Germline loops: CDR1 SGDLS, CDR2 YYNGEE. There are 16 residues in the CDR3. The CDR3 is CASSVWRTGREKTQYF. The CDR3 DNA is TGTGCCAGCAGCGTATGGAGGACAGGGAGGGAAAAGACCCAGTACTTC.

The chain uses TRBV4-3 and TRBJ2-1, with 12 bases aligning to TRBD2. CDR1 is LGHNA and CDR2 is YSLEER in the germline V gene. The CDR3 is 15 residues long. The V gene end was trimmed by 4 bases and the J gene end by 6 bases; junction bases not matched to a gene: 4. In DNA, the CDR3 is TGCGCCAGCAGCCTGACTAGCGGGAGTATCAATGAGCAGTTCTTC. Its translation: CASSLTSGSINEQFF.

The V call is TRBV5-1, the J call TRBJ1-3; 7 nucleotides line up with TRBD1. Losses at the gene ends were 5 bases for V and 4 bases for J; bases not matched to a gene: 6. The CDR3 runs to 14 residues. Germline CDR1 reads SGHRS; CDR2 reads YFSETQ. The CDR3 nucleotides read TGCGCCAGCAGAGACGACAGGGAGGGAAACACCATATATTTT. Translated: CASRDDREGNTIYF.

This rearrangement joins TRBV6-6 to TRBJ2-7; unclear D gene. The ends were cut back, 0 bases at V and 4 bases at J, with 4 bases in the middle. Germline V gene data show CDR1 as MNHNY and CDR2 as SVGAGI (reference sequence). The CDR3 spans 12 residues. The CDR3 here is CASSYSPYEQYF. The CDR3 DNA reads TGTGCCAGCAGTTACTCACCTTACGAGCAGTACTTC.

The CDR3: CASSTGQGGIYEQYF. CDR3 sequence (DNA): TGTGCCAGTAGTACCGGACAGGGTGGGATCTACGAGCAGTACTTC. The V call is TRBV19, the J call TRBJ2-7; the match to TRBD1 covers 8 bases. Germline V gene lookup returns CDR1 LNHDA and CDR2 SQIVND (reference sequence). The V segment lost 4 bases and the J segment 3 bases; nucleotides outside the gene matches: 8. The CDR3 is 15 amino acids.

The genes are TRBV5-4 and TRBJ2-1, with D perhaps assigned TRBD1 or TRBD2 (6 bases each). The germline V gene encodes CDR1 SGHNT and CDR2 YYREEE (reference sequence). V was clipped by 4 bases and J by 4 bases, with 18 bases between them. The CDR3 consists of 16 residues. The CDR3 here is CASSTPLGGAYNEQFF. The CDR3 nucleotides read TGTGCCAGCAGCACCCCGTTGGGGGGCGCTTACAATGAGCAGTTCTTC.

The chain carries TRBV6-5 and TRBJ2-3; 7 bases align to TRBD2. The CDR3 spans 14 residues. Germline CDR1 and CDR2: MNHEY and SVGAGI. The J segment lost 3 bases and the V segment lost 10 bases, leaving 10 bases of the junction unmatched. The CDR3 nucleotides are TGTGCCACTGAGGGAGGGGACGGGACAGATACGCAGTATTTT. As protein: CATEGGDGTDTQYF.

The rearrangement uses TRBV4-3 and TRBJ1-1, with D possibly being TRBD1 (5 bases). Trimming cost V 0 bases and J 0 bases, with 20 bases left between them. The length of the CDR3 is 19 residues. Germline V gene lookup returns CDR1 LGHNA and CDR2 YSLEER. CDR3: CASSQDLLPGLMMNTEAFF. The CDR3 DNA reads TGCGCCAGCAGCCAAGATCTTCTCCCGGGACTGATGATGAACACTGAAGCTTTCTTT.

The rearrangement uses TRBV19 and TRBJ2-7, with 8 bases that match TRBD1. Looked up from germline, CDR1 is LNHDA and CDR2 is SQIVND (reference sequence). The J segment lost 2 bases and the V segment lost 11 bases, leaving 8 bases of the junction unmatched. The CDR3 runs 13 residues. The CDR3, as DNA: TGTGCCTATGAAGGACAGGGCGCCTACGAGCAGTACTTC. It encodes CAYEGQGAYEQYF.

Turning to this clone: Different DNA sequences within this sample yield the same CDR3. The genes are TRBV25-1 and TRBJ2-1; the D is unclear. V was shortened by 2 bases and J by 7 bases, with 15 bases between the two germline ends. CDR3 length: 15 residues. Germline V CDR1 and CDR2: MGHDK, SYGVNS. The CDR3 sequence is CASSETAVLGNEQFF. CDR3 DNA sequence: TGTGCCAGCAGTGAAACGGCTGTCTTAGGGAATGAGCAGTTCTTC.

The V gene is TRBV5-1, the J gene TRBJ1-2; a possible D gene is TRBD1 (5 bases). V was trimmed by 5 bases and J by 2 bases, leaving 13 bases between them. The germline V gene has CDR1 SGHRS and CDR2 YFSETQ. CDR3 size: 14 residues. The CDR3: CASSFGGRNYGYTF. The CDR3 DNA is TGCGCCAGCAGTTTCGGGGGTCGGAACTATGGCTACACCTTC. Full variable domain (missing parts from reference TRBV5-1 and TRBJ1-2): KAGVTQTPRYLIKTRGQQVTLSCSPISGHRSVSWYQQTPGQGLQFLFEYFSETQRNKGNFPGRFSGRQFSNSRSEMNVSTLELGDSALYLCASSFGGRNYGYTFGSGTRLTVV.

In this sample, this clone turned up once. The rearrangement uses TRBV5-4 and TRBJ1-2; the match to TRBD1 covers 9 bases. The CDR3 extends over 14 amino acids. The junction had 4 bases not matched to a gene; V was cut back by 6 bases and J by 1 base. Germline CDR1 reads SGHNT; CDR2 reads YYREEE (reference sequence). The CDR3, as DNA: TGTGCCAGCAAGTCGGACAGGGGTAACTATGGCTACACCTTC. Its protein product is CASKSDRGNYGYTF.

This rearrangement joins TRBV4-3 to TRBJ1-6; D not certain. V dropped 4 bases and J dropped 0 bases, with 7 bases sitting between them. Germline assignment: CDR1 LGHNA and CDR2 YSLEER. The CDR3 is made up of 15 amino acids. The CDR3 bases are TGCGCCAGCAGCCTATTGAGCTCCTATAATTCACCCCTCCACTTT. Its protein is CASSLLSSYNSPLHF.

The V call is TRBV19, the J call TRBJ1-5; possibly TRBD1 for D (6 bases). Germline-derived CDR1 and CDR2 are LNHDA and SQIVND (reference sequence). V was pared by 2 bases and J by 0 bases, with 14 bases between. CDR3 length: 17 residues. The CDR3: CASSITPTGLSNQPQHF. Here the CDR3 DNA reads TGTGCCAGTAGTATAACCCCCACAGGGCTTAGCAATCAGCCCCAGCATTTT.